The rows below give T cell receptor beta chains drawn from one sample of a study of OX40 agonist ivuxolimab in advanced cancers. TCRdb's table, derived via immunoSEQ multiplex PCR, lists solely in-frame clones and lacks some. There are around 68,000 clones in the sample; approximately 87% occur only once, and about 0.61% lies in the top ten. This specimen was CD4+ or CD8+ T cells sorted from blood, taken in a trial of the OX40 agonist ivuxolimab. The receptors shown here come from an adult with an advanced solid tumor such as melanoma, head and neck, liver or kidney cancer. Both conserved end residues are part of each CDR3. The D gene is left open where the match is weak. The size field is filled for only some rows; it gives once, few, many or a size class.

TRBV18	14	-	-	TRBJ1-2	CASSPEGWDYGYTF	TGTGCCAGCTCACCCGAGGGCTGGGACTATGGCTACACCTTC
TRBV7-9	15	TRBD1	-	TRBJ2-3	CASSSPQGATDTQYF	TGTGCCAGCAGCTCCCCACAGGGGGCAACAGATACGCAGTATTTT
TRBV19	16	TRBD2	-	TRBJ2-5	CASSNPASGIQETQYF	TGTGCCAGTAGTAATCCGGCTAGCGGAATCCAAGAGACCCAGTACTTC
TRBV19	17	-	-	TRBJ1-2	CASSIVTGPSFDYGYTF	TGTGCCAGTAGTATAGTCACAGGGCCGTCGTTTGACTATGGCTACACCTTC
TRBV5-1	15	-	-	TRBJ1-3	CASSVQGSLGNTIYF	TGCGCCAGCAGCGTCCAGGGATCCCTCGGAAACACCATATATTTT
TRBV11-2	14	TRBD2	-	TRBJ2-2	CASTEGGLTGELFF	TGTGCCAGCACCGAGGGAGGGCTTACCGGGGAGCTGTTTTTT
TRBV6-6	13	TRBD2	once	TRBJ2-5	CARALAGEETQYF	TGTGCCAGAGCACTAGCGGGGGAGGAGACCCAGTACTTC
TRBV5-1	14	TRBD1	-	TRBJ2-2	CASSLGTGTGELFF	TGCGCCAGCAGCTTGGGGACAGGGACCGGGGAGCTGTTTTTT
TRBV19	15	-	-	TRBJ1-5	CASSIDLAAKMPQHF	TGTGCCAGTAGTATAGATTTGGCCGCCAAAATGCCCCAGCATTTT
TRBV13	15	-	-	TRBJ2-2	CASSPTTGNTGELFF	TGTGCCAGCAGCCCCACGACCGGAAACACCGGGGAGCTGTTTTTT
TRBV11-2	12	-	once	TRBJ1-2	CASSATGHGYTF	TGTGCCAGCAGCGCCACAGGGCATGGCTACACCTTC
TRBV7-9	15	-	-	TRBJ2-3	CASSHRQVSTDTQYF	TGTGCCAGCAGCCACCGGCAGGTTAGCACAGATACGCAGTATTTT
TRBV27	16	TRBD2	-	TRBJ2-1	CASSRPLAAKRDEQFF	TGTGCCAGCAGTAGGCCACTAGCGGCGAAACGGGATGAGCAGTTCTTC
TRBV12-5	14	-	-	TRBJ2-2	CASGPLVGTGELFF	TGTGCTAGTGGCCCCCTTGTCGGCACCGGGGAGCTGTTTTTT
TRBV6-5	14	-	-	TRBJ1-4	CASSRGGTNEKLFF	TGTGCCAGCAGCCGAGGTGGGACTAATGAAAAACTGTTTTTT
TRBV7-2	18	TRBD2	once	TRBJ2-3	CASSLFGASGSSTDTQYF	TGTGCCAGCAGCTTATTTGGGGCTAGCGGGTCTAGCACAGATACGCAGTATTTT
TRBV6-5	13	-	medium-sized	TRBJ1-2	CASRLISMGGYTF	TGTGCCAGCAGGCTTATCTCCATGGGTGGCTACACCTTC
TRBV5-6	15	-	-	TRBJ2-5	CASSPPWTVRETQYF	TGTGCCAGCAGTCCCCCATGGACGGTGAGAGAGACCCAGTACTTC
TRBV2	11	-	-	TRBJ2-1	CASRSNNEQFF	TGTGCCAGCAGAAGTAACAATGAGCAGTTCTTC
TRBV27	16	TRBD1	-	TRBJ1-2	CASKAAAGQGRSGYTF	TGTGCCAGCAAGGCGGCGGCGGGACAGGGGAGGTCGGGCTACACCTTC
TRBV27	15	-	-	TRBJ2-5	CASSEAIEGGETQYF	TGTGCCAGCAGTGAAGCAATCGAGGGCGGAGAGACCCAGTACTTC
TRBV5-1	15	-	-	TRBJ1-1	CASSLDRVRNTEAFF	TGCGCCAGCAGCTTGGACAGGGTTAGAAACACTGAAGCTTTCTTT
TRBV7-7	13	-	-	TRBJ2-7	CASSLNRGGEQYF	TGTGCCAGCAGCCTGAACAGGGGAGGCGAGCAGTACTTC
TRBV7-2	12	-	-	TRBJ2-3	CASNRGTDTQYF	TGTGCCAGCAACCGTGGCACAGATACGCAGTATTTT
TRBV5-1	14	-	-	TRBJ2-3	CASRGALSTDTQYF	TGCGCCAGCAGGGGGGCGCTGAGCACAGATACGCAGTATTTT
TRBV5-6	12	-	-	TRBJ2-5	CASSVGGETQYF	TGTGCCAGCAGCGTAGGGGGGGAGACCCAGTACTTC
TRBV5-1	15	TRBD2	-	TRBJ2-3	CASSSTSGGEDTQYF	TGCGCCAGCAGCTCGACTAGCGGGGGGGAAGATACGCAGTATTTT
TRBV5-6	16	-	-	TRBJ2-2	CASSFPDSANTGELFF	TGTGCCAGCAGCTTCCCGGACAGCGCGAACACCGGGGAGCTGTTTTTT
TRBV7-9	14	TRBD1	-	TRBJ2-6	CASSPLTGNSVLTF	TGTGCCAGCAGCCCATTGACAGGGAATAGCGTCCTGACTTTC
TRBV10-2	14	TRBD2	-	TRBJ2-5	CASSRGDPVETQYF	TGCGCCAGCAGCCGGGGGGACCCCGTAGAGACCCAGTACTTC
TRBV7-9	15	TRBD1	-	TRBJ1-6	CASSSPTGVDSPLHF	TGTGCCAGCAGCTCCCCAACAGGGGTTGATTCACCCCTCCACTTT
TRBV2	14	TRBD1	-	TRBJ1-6	CASFSDRANSPLHF	TGTGCCAGCTTCTCGGACAGGGCGAATTCACCCCTCCACTTT
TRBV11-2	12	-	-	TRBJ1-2	CASSQGIGGYTF	TGTGCCAGCAGCCAGGGGATAGGAGGCTACACCTTC
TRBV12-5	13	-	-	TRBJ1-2	CASAPGGVNGYTF	TGTGCTAGTGCCCCGGGAGGGGTCAATGGCTACACCTTC
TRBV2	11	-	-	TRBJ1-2	CASSVTAGYTF	TGTGCCAGCAGTGTTACCGCTGGCTACACCTTC
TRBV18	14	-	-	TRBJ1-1	CASSRQKPNTEAFF	TGTGCCAGCTCTCGCCAGAAACCGAACACTGAAGCTTTCTTT
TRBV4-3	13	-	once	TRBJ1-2	CASSQETWGGYTF	TGCGCCAGCAGCCAAGAAACCTGGGGTGGCTACACCTTC
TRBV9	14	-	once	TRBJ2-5	CASSVLGQQETQYF	TGTGCCAGCAGCGTACTGGGACAACAAGAGACCCAGTACTTC
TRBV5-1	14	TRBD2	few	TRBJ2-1	CASSSGGDYNEQFF	TGCGCCAGCAGTAGCGGGGGGGACTACAATGAGCAGTTCTTC
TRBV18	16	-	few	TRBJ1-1	CASSQTRQSENTEAFF	TGTGCCAGCTCCCAAACCCGACAGTCGGAGAACACTGAAGCTTTCTTT
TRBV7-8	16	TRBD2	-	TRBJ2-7	CASSSLAGGLNYEQYF	TGTGCCAGCAGCTCACTAGCGGGGGGCCTCAACTACGAGCAGTACTTC
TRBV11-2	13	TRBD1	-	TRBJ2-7	CASSLGQVYEQYF	TGTGCCAGCAGCTTGGGACAGGTCTACGAGCAGTACTTC
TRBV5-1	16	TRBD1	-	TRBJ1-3	CASSPQTGVSGNTIYF	TGCGCCAGCAGCCCCCAAACAGGGGTATCTGGAAACACCATATATTTT
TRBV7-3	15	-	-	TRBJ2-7	CASSLIHSAIYEQYF	TGTGCCAGCAGCTTAATCCACTCGGCCATCTACGAGCAGTACTTC
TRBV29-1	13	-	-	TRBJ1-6	CSVQDSYNSPLHF	TGCAGCGTTCAGGACAGCTATAATTCACCCCTCCACTTT
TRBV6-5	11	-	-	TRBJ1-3	CASTTGNTIYF	TGTGCCAGCACGACTGGAAACACCATATATTTT
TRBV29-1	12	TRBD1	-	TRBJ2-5	CSVGQGSETQYF	TGCAGCGTTGGACAGGGGTCCGAGACCCAGTACTTC
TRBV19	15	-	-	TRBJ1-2	CASSIPRAANYGYTF	TGTGCCAGTAGTATTCCCAGGGCAGCTAACTATGGCTACACCTTC
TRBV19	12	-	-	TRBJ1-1	CASTHRGTEAFF	TGTGCCAGTACCCACAGAGGCACTGAAGCTTTCTTT
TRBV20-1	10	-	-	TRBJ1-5	CSVGNQPQHF	TGCAGTGTAGGCAATCAGCCCCAGCATTTT
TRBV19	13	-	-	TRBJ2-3	CASRHPQTDTQYF	TGTGCCAGTAGGCACCCCCAAACGGATACGCAGTATTTT
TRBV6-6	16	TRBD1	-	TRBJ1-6	CASTDPRGQLNSPLHF	TGTGCCAGCACCGACCCCCGGGGACAGCTTAATTCACCCCTCCACTTT
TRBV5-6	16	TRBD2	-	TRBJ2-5	CASSLASGGAWGTQYF	TGTGCCAGCAGCTTGGCCTCGGGGGGGGCCTGGGGGACCCAGTACTTC
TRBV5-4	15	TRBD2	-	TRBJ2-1	CASSGSGGAYNEQFF	TGTGCCAGCAGCGGCAGCGGGGGGGCCTACAATGAGCAGTTCTTC